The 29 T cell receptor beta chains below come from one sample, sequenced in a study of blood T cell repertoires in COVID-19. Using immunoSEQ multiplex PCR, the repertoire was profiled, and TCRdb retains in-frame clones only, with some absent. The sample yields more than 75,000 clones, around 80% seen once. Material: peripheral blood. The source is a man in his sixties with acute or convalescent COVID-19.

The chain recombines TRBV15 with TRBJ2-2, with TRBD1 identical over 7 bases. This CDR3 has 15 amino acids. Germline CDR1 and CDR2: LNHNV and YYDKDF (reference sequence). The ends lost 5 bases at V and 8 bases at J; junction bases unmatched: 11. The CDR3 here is CATSYRGQLPGELFF. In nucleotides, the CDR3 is TGTGCCACCAGCTATAGGGGACAGCTGCCGGGGGAGCTGTTTTTT.

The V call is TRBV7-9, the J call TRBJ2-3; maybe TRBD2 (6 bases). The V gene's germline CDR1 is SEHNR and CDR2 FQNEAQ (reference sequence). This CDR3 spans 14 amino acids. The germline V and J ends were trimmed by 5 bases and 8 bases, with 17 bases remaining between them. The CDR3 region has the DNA TGTGCCAGCAGCGGGGGACTGATCGACGGTACGCAGTATTTT. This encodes CASSGGLIDGTQYF.

The DNA for the CDR3 is TGTGCCAGCAGCTCCGGCGGGGGACAGGGTCTTTATGGCTACACCTTC. Its translation is CASSSGGGQGLYGYTF. The chain recombines TRBV7-9 with TRBJ1-2; 9 nucleotides align to TRBD1. Germline V lookup: CDR1 SEHNR, CDR2 FQNEAQ (reference sequence). This CDR3 has 16 residues. V gave up 4 bases and J gave up 5 bases; unmatched junction bases: 11.

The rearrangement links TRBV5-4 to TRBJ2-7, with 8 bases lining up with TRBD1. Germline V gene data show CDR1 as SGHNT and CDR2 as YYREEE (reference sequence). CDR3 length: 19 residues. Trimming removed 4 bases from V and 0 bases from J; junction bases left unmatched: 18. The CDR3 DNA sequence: TGTGCCAGCAGCCCCCTCAGGGGGACAGGACCTCCGAGCTCCTACGAGCAGTACGTC. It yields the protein CASSPLRGTGPPSSYEQYV.

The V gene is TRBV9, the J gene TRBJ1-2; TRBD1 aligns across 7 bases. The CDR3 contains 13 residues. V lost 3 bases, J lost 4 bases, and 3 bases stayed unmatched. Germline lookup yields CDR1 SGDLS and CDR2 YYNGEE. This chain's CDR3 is CASSGRDSYGYTF. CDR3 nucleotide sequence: TGTGCCAGCAGCGGTCGGGACAGCTATGGCTACACCTTC.

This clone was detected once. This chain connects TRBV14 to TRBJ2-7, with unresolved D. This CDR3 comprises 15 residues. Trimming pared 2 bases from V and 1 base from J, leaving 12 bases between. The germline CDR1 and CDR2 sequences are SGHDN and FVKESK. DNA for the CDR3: TGTGCCAGCAGCCAAAGCAGGTTACCATCCTACGAGCAGTACTTC. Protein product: CASSQSRLPSYEQYF.

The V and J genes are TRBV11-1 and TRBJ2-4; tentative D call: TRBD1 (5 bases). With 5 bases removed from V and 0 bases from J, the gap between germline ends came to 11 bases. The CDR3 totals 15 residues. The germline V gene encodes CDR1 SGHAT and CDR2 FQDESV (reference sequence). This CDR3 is CASSNQGQAKNIQYF. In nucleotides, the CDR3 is TGTGCCAGCAGCAACCAGGGTCAAGCCAAAAACATTCAGTACTTC.

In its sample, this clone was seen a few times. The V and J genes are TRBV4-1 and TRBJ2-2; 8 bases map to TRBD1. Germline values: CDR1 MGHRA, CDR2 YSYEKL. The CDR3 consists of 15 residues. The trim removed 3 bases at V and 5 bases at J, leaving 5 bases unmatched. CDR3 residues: CASSQWGQVTGELFF. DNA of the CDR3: TGCGCCAGCAGCCAGTGGGGACAGGTGACCGGGGAGCTGTTTTTT.

The CDR3 loop reads CASSSYLAGAQETQYF. In DNA, the CDR3 is TGTGCCAGCAGTTCCTACCTAGCGGGGGCCCAAGAGACCCAGTACTTC. The V and J genes are TRBV11-2 and TRBJ2-5; 10 bases match TRBD2. Germline assignment: CDR1 SGHAT and CDR2 FQNNGV. There are 16 residues in the CDR3. V was clipped by 6 bases and J by 1 base; unmatched bases: 8.

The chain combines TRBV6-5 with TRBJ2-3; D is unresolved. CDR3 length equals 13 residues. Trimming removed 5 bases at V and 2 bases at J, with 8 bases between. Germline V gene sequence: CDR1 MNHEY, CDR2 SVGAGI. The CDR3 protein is CASSLSNTDTQYF. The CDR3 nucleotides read TGTGCCAGCAGTCTATCCAACACAGATACGCAGTATTTT.

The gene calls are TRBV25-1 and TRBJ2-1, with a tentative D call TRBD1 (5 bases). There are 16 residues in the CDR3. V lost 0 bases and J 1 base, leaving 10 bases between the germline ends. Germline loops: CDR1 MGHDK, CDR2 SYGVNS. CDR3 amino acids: CASSEYDSKSYNEQFF. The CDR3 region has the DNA TGTGCCAGCAGTGAATACGACAGTAAATCCTACAATGAGCAGTTCTTC. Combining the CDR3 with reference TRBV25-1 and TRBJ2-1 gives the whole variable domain EADIYQTPRYLVIGTGKKITLECSQTMGHDKMYWYQQDPGMELHLIHYSYGVNSTEKGDLSSESTVSRIRTEHFPLTLESARPSHTSQYLCASSEYDSKSYNEQFFGPGTRLTVL.

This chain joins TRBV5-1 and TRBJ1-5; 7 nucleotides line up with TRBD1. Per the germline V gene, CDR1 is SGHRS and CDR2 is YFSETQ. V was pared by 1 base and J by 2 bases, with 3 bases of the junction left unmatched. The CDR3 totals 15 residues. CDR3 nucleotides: TGCGCCAGCAGCTTGATAGGGGGCGGCAATCAGCCCCAGCATTTT. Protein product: CASSLIGGGNQPQHF.

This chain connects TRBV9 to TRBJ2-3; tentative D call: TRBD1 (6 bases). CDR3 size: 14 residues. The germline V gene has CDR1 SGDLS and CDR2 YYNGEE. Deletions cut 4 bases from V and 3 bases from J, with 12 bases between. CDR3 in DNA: TGTGCCAGCAGCACCCAGAGGGGGACAGATACGCAGTATTTT. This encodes CASSTQRGTDTQYF.

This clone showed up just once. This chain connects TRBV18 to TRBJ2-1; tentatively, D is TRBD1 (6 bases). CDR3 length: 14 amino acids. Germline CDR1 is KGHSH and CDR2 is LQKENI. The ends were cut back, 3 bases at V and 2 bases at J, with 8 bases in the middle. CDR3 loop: CASSPKGAYNEQFF. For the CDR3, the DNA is TGTGCCAGCTCACCCAAGGGGGCCTACAATGAGCAGTTCTTC.

CDR3 in amino acids: CSVLGQGQETQYF. The CDR3 DNA reads as TGCAGCGTTCTCGGACAGGGACAAGAGACCCAGTACTTC. V gene TRBV29-1 combines with J gene TRBJ2-5, with 8 bases aligning to TRBD1. Germline CDR1 SQVTM, CDR2 ANQGSEA. The CDR3 is 13 amino acids. V shed 5 bases, J shed 2 bases, and the junction held 4 bases outside the gene matches. Drawing the rest from reference TRBV29-1 and TRBJ2-5, the complete variable domain is SAVISQKPSRDICQRGTSLTIQCQVDSQVTMMFWYRQQPGQSLTLIATANQGSEATYESGFVIDKFPISRPNLTFSTLTVSNMSPEDSSIYLCSVLGQGQETQYFGPGTRLLVL.

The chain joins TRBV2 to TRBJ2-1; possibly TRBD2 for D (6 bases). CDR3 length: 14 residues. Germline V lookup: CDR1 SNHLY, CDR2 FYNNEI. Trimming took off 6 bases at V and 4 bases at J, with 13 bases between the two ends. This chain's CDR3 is CASRGDSVYNEQFF. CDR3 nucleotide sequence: TGTGCCAGCAGGGGGGACTCTGTATACAATGAGCAGTTCTTC.

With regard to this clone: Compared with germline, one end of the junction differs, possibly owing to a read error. In DNA form, the CDR3 reads TGTGCCAGCAGCATAGACAGGGATACTGAAGCTTTCTTT. Translating it yields CASSIDRDTEAFF. The chain uses TRBV11-3 and TRBJ1-1; 7 nucleotides align to TRBD1. The V gene's germline CDR1 is SGHNT and CDR2 YENEEA. This CDR3 has 13 amino acids.

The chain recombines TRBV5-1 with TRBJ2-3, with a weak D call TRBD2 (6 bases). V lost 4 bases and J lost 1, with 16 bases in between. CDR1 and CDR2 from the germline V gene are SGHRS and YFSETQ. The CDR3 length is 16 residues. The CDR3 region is CASSPTTGARTDTQYF. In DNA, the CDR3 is TGCGCCAGCAGCCCCACGACGGGAGCACGCACAGATACGCAGTATTTT.

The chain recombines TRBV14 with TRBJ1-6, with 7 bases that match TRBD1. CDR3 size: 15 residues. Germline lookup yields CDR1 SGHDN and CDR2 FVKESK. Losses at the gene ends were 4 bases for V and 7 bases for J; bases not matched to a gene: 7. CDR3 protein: CASSPRQGRNSPLHF. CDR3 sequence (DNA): TGTGCCAGCAGCCCCCGACAGGGAAGAAATTCACCCCTCCACTTT. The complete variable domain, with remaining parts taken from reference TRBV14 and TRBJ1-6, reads EAGVTQFPSHSVIEKGQTVTLRCDPISGHDNLYWYRRVMGKEIKFLLHFVKESKQDESGMPNNRFLAERTGGTYSTLKVQPAELEDSGVYFCASSPRQGRNSPLHFGNGTRLTVT.

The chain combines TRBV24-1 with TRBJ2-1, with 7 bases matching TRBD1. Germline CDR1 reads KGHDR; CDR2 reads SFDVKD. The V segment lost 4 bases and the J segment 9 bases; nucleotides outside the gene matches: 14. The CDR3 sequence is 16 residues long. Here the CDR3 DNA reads TGTGCCACCAGTGACCAAGGGACGACAGGGTCGGCTGAGCAGTTCTTC. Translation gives CATSDQGTTGSAEQFF.

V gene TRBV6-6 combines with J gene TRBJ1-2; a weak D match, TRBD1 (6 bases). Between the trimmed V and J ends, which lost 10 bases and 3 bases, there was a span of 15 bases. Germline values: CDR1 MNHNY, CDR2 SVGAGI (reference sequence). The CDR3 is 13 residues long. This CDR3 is CATSGVADYGYTF. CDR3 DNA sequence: TGTGCCACCTCAGGGGTCGCAGACTATGGCTACACCTTC.

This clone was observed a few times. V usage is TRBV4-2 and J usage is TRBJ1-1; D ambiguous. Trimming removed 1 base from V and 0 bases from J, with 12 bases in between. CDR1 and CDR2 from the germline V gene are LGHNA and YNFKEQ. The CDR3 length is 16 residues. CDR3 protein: CASSQGHANMNTEAFF. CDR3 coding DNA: TGTGCCAGCAGCCAAGGTCACGCCAACATGAACACTGAAGCTTTCTTT.

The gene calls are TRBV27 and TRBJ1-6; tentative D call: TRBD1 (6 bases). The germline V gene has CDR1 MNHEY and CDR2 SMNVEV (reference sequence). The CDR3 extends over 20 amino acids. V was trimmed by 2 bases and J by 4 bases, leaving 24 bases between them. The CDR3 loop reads CASSLAVRGSWEGYNSPLHF. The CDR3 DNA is TGTGCCAGCAGTTTAGCCGTCAGGGGCTCATGGGAGGGATATAATTCACCCCTCCACTTT.

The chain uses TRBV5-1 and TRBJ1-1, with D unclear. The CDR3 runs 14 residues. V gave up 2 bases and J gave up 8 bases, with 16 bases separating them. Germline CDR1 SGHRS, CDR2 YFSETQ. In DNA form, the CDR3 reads TGCGCCAGCAGCTTTCGGGAGCTTACGTACGAAGCTTTCTTT. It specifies CASSFRELTYEAFF.

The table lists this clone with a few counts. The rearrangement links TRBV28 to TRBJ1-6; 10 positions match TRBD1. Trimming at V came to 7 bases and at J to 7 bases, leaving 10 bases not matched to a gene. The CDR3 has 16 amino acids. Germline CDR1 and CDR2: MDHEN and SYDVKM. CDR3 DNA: TGTGCCAGCAAGGGACCTGACAGGGGGCTAAATTCACCCCTCCACTTT. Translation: CASKGPDRGLNSPLHF.

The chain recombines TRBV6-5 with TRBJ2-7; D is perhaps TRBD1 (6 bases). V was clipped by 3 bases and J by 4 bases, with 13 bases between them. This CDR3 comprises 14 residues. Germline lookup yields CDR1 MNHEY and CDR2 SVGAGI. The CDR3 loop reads CASSYRGYQYEQYF. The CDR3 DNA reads TGTGCCAGCAGTTATAGGGGGTACCAATACGAGCAGTACTTC.

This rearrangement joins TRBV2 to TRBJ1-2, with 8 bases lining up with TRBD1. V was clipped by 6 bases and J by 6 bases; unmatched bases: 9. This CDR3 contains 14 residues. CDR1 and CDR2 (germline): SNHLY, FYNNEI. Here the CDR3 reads CASREPGQADGYTF. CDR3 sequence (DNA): TGTGCCAGCAGAGAACCGGGACAGGCTGATGGCTACACCTTC.

The CDR3 spells CASSPSGTGGAFF. The CDR3 DNA sequence: TGTGCCAGCAGCCCCTCCGGGACAGGGGGAGCTTTCTTT. This sequence joins TRBV5-4 and TRBJ1-1, with 11 nucleotides matching TRBD1. CDR3 length equals 13 residues. Germline trimming cut 4 bases from V and 10 bases from J; bases unmatched to any gene: 6. Per germline, CDR1 SGHNT and CDR2 YYREEE (reference sequence).

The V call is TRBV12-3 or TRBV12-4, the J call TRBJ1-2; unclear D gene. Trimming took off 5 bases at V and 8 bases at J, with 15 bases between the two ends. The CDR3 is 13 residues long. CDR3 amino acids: CASSERQREGYTF. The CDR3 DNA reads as TGTGCCAGCAGTGAAAGACAAAGGGAGGGCTACACCTTC.